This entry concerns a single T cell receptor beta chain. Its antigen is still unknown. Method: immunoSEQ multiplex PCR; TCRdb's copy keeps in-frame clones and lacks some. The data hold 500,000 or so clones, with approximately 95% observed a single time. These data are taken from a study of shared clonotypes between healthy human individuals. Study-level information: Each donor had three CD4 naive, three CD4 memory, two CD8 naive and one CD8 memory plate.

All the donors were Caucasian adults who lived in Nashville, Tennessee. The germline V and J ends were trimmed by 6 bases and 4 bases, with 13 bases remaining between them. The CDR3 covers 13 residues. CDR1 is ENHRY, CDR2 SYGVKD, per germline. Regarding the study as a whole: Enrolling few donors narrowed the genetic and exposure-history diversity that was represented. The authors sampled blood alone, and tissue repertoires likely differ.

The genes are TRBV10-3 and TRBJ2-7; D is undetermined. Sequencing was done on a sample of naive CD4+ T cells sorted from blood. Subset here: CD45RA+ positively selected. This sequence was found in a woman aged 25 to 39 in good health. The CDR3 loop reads CAIRSQMDYEQYF. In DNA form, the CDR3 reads TGTGCCATCAGGTCCCAGATGGATTACGAGCAGTACTTC.